This TCR beta chain appears in the sequencing data of a study of TET2 disruption in CD19-targeted CAR T cells. The sample's treatment: autologous CTL019 cells: CD19 CAR with 4-1BB and CD3 zeta domains. CTL019 was manufactured from peripheral blood T cells obtained by leukapheresis. A remark on this clone: The antigen remains unidentified. The CDR3 end lies 3 residues beyond the end of the read and is filled in from the germline J gene.

Method: immunoSEQ multiplex PCR; TCRdb's copy keeps in-frame clones and lacks some. The repertoire table contains 25,000 to 30,000 clones. Germline CDR1 DFQATT, CDR2 SNEGSKA (reference sequence). Between the trimmed V and J ends, which lost 0 bases and 9 bases, there was a span of 21 bases. CDR3 size: 17 residues. This sequence was found in a man aged 65 to 85 with chronic lymphocytic leukemia. This chain joins TRBV20-1 and TRBJ1-6, with D maybe TRBD1 (6 bases). Source: CD8- CAR+ T cells sorted from cultured blood T cells, taken for CD19 CAR T cell therapy. Subset indicated: CD8-negative CAR-positive T cells from the infusion product. The CDR3 sequence: CSARESSGTPRSSPLHF. CDR3 DNA (partial): TGCAGTGCTAGAGAGAGCTCTGGGACACCGCGGAGTTCACCC.